What follows is one TCR beta chain and its context. In the study's own analysis: Estimated nucleated cell counts came from reference gene primer amplification. Some clones are missing from TCRdb's copy, which holds only in-frame ones; the method was immunoSEQ multiplex PCR. That table gives V, J and clone size, and the DNA gave D and trimming. The sample includes 160,000 or so clones, more than 75% seen only once; the top ten take more than 6.5%. This specimen comes from a study of blood T cell repertoires in COVID-19. Participants were aged about 18 to 89 years from approximately 23 US areas. Two negative PCRs, clearance, or symptom resolution had been documented for recovered Cohort 3 donors. The sample was PBMCs or T cells enriched from blood (not recorded which). This clonotype was obtained from a woman aged 45 to 65 who had recovered from COVID-19.

The CDR3 DNA follows: TGTGCCAGCAGCCTCGGGGGGGGCCGGACTGAAGCTTTCTTT. Its protein product is CASSLGGGRTEAFF. The rearrangement links TRBV9 to TRBJ1-1; tentatively, D is TRBD1 (6 bases). CDR1 SGDLS and CDR2 YYNGEE come from the germline V gene. V was trimmed by 4 bases and J by 5 bases, leaving 15 bases between them. This CDR3 comprises 14 residues.